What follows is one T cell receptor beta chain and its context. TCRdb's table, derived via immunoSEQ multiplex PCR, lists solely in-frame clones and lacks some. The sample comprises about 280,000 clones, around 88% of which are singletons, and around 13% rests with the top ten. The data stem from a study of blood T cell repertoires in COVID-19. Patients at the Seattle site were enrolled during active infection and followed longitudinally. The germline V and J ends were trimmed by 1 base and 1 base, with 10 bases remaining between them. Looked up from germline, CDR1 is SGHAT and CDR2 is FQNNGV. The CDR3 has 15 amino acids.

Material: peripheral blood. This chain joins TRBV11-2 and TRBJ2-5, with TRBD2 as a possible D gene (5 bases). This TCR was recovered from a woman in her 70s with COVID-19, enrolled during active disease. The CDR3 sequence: CASSLAGIIQETQYF. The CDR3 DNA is TGTGCCAGCAGCTTAGCCGGGATTATCCAAGAGACCCAGTACTTC.